This TCR beta chain was sequenced for a study of cytomegalovirus exposure and HLA in healthy donors. There were likely unrecorded immune exposures, though donors were nominally healthy when sampled. CDR1 is SGHDN, CDR2 FVKESK, per germline. V shed 4 bases and J shed 0 bases, with 10 bases lying between them. This CDR3 region has 15 residues. The PCR was carried out with 60 Vbeta primers and 13 Jbeta primers. Sequencing was performed with immunoSEQ multiplex PCR; in TCRdb, only in-frame clones are kept and a portion is missing. Its table lists just over 150,000 clones. The TCR comes from a woman in her sixties or seventies in good health and CMV-seronegative. V is TRBV14 and J is TRBJ2-1; D is possibly TRBD2 (5 bases). The specimen sequenced was PBMCs. CDR3 sequence reads: CASSPLGSSYNEQFF. CDR3 sequence (DNA): TGTGCCAGCAGCCCCCTGGGGAGCTCCTACAATGAGCAGTTCTTC.